This TCR beta chain was recorded in a study of tumor and adjacent non-tumor tissue in lung cancer. At the level of the study: There were some 12 adenocarcinoma, 2 squamous cell carcinoma and 1 small cell lung cancer cases. Study-wide results and caveats: Tumor repertoires had a smaller top 100 clone share than normal lung.

On this clonotype itself: Its antigen is unidentified.

The CDR3 extends over 16 amino acids. Germline V CDR1 and CDR2: SGHKS, YYEKEE (reference sequence). With 7 bases removed from V and 0 bases from J, the gap between germline ends came to 16 bases. This sample's RNA came from whole unsorted tissue. The normal lung tissue was taken more than 3 cm from the tumor edge. Donors were chemotherapy-naive, newly diagnosed lung cancer surgical patients in China, August–late 2014. A modified ARM-PCR protocol with three rounds of nested PCR amplified TCRbeta. In TCRdb, the multiplex PCR reads were re-called with MiXCR into one record per CDR3 protein. The sample records over 80,000 distinct CDR3 sequences, 75% to 90% being singletons.

Input material: distant non-tumor lung tissue. The clonotype comes from a man aged 55 to 70 with small cell lung cancer. The chain couples TRBV5-5 to TRBJ2-2; no clear D. The CDR3, as DNA: TGTGCCAGCTGCATTAAGAGGCCAGCGAACACCGGGGAGCTGTTTTTT. It is translated as CASCIKRPANTGELFF.